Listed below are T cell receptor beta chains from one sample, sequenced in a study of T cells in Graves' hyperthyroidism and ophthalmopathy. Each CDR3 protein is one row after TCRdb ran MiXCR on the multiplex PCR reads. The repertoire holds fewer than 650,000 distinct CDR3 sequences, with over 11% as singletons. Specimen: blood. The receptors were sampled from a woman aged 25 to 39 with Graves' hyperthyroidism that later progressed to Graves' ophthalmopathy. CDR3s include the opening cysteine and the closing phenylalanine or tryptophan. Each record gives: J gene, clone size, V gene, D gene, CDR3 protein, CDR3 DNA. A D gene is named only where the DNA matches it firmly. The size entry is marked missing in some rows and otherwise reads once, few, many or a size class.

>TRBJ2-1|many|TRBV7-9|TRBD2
CATGGVAGGNNEQFF
TGTGCCACCGGGGGGGTAGCGGGAGGGAACAATGAGCAGTTCTTC
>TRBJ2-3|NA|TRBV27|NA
CASSLRAPPTDTQYF
TGTGCCAGCAGTTTGCGGGCCCCGCCCACAGATACGCAGTATTTT
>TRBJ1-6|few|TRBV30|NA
CAWSVGPRDSPLHF
TGTGCCTGGAGTGTCGGACCGCGAGATTCACCCCTCCACTTT
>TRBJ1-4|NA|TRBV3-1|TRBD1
CASSQYYMDRSNEKLFF
TGTGCCAGCAGCCAGTATTATATGGACAGGTCTAATGAAAAACTGTTTTTT
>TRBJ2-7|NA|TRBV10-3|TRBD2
CAIRPGGGDEQYF
TGTGCCATCAGGCCGGGGGGAGGGGACGAGCAGTACTTC
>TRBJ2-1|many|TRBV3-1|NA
CASSQSAGPNEQFF
TGTGCCAGCAGCCAATCAGCGGGCCCAAATGAGCAGTTCTTC
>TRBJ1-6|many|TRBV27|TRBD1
CASSPGQENSPLHF
TGTGCCAGCAGTCCAGGACAGGAAAATTCACCCCTCCACTTT
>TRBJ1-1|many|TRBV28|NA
CASRWGGTEAFF
TGTGCCAGCAGGTGGGGGGGCACTGAAGCTTTCTTT
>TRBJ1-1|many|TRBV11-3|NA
CASSLVPNTEAFF
TGTGCCAGCAGCTTAGTGCCGAACACTGAAGCTTTCTTT
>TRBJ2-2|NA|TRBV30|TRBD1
CAWIPPRQGLNTGELFF
TGTGCCTGGATCCCGCCCCGACAGGGGCTGAACACCGGGGAGCTGTTTTTT
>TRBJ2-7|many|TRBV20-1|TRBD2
CTPTSPIAYEQYF
TGCACGCCGACTAGCCCAATTGCCTACGAGCAGTACTTC
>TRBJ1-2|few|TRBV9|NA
CASSPRDRDLSNYGYTF
TGTGCCAGCAGCCCGAGAGACCGGGACCTCTCTAACTATGGCTACACCTTC
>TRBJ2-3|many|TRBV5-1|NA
CASSPQGLTDTQYF
TGCGCCAGCAGCCCGCAGGGCCTCACAGATACGCAGTATTTT
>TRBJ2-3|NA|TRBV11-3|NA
CASSVYSTDTQYF
TGTGCCAGCAGCGTCTACAGCACAGATACGCAGTATTTT
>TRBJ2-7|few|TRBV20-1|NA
CSAGGSGPWIYEQYF
TGCAGTGCTGGGGGGTCGGGACCGTGGATCTACGAGCAGTACTTC
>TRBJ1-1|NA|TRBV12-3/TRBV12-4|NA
CASGLSSGGLTEAFF
TGTGCCAGCGGTTTATCTTCGGGGGGTCTCACTGAAGCTTTCTTT
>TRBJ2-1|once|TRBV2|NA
CASSERGGMSYNEQFF
TGTGCCAGCAGTGAGAGGGGTGGAATGTCCTACAATGAGCAGTTCTTC
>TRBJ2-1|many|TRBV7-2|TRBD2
CASSFRGSQFF
TGTGCCAGCAGCTTTCGCGGGAGTCAGTTCTTC
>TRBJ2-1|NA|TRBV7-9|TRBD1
CASSTPDRASYNEQFF
TGTGCCAGCAGCACCCCTGACAGGGCGTCCTACAATGAGCAGTTCTTC
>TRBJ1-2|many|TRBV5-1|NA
CASSLAVTDGYTF
TGCGCCAGCAGCTTGGCCGTGACTGATGGCTACACCTTC
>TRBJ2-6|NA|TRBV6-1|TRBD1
CAIYSQPGTGRSGANVLTF
TGTGCCATCTATTCCCAGCCCGGGACAGGGCGATCTGGGGCCAACGTCCTGACTTTC
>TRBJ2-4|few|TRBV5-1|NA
CASSPARDTKKNIQYF
TGCGCCAGCAGCCCGGCCCGGGACACGAAAAAAAACATTCAGTACTTC
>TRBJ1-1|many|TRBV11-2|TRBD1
CASSKGQGAGTEAFF
TGTGCCAGCAGCAAGGGACAGGGGGCAGGCACTGAAGCTTTCTTT
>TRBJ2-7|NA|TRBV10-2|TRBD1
CASNVLPTGGSGPYF
TGCGCCAGCAATGTTCTGCCGACAGGGGGCTCGGGGCCGTACTTC
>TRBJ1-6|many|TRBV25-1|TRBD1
CASSYGQGNSPLHF
TGTGCCAGCAGTTACGGACAGGGGAATTCACCCCTCCACTTT
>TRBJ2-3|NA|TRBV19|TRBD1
CASSTGTVITDTQYF
TGTGCCAGTAGTACCGGGACAGTAATCACAGATACGCAGTATTTT
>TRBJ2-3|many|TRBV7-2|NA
CASSTQAASSTDTQYF
TGTGCCAGCAGCACTCAAGCGGCTTCTAGCACAGATACGCAGTATTTT
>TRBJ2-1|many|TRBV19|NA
CASSPAGYDEQFF
TGTGCCAGTAGCCCCGCGGGCTACGATGAGCAGTTCTTC
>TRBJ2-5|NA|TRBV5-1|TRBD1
CASSGRGQWETQYF
TGCGCCAGCAGCGGTAGGGGACAGTGGGAGACCCAGTACTTC
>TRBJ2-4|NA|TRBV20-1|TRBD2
CSARDPGLAENIQYF
TGCAGTGCTAGAGATCCGGGACTAGCGGAAAACATTCAGTACTTC